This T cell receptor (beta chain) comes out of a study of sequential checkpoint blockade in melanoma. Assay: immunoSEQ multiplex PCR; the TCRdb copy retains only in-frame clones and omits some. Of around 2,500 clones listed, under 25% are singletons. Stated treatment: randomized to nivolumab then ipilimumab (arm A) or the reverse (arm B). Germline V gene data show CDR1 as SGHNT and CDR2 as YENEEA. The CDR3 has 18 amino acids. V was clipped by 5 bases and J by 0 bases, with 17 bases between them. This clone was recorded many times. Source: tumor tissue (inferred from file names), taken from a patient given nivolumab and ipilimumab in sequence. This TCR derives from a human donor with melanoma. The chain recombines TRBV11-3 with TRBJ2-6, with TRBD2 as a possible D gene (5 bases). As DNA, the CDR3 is TGTGCCAGCAGCGCGAGGACTGGATTAAGCTCTGGGGCCAACGTCCTGACTTTC. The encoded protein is CASSARTGLSSGANVLTF.